One sample yielded the 19 T cell receptor beta chains listed below, sequenced in a study of OX40 agonist ivuxolimab in advanced cancers. Using immunoSEQ multiplex PCR, the repertoire was profiled, and TCRdb retains in-frame clones only, with some absent. This sample has 10,000 or so clones, with approximately 74% found just once. Sequencing was performed on CD4+ or CD8+ T cells sorted from blood, taken in a trial of the OX40 agonist ivuxolimab. These receptors all come from an adult with an advanced solid tumor such as melanoma, head and neck, liver or kidney cancer.

This clone was picked up a small number of times. The chain uses TRBV4-3 and TRBJ1-1; D perhaps matches TRBD1 (5 bases). Germline CDR1 is LGHNA and CDR2 is YSLEER. The CDR3 has 14 amino acids. V was trimmed by 4 bases and J by 6 bases, leaving 15 bases between them. CDR3 DNA sequence: TGCGCCAGCAGCCCACGGGACTCTGCCTCTGAAGCTTTCTTT. As protein: CASSPRDSASEAFF.

CDR3 in DNA: TGTGCCAGCAGTTTGGGGGGGCAAATCTCTGGAAACACCATATATTTT. Translation: CASSLGGQISGNTIYF. This sequence joins TRBV28 and TRBJ1-3; TRBD1 might be the D (6 bases). Between the trimmed V and J ends, which lost 3 bases and 0 bases, there was a span of 12 bases. The CDR3 has 16 amino acids. Germline loops: CDR1 MDHEN, CDR2 SYDVKM.

This chain uses TRBV28 with TRBJ1-5, with D possibly TRBD1 on 5 matching bases. This CDR3 is 13 amino acids long. Per the germline V gene, CDR1 is MDHEN and CDR2 is SYDVKM. V lost 7 bases and J lost 6, with 13 bases in between. CDR3 nucleotide sequence: TGTGCCAGCAACATCGGGGGTTCTCAGCCCCAGCATTTT. Translating gives CASNIGGSQPQHF. Filled out from reference TRBV28 and TRBJ1-5, the complete variable domain reads DVKVTQSSRYLVKRTGEKVFLECVQDMDHENMFWYRQDPGLGLRLIYFSYDVKMKEKGDIPEGYSVSREKKERFSLILESASTNQTSMYLCASNIGGSQPQHFGDGTRLSIL.

V gene TRBV5-5 combines with J gene TRBJ1-1; TRBD1 matches at 8 bases. The ends lost 0 bases at V and 5 bases at J; junction bases unmatched: 9. CDR1 and CDR2 from the germline V gene are SGHKS and YYEKEE (reference sequence). This CDR3 comprises 16 residues. CDR3 loop: CASSLGTGGFETEAFF. The CDR3 bases are TGTGCCAGCAGCTTGGGTACAGGGGGTTTTGAGACTGAAGCTTTCTTT.

In its sample, this clone was seen a few times. This sample includes further DNA sequences coding for the same CDR3. V usage is TRBV5-4 and J usage is TRBJ2-7; D is uncertain. Germline values: CDR1 SGHNT, CDR2 YYREEE (reference sequence). CDR3 length: 11 residues. V lost 0 bases and J lost 4, with 2 bases in between. The CDR3: CASSLGYEQYF. The DNA of the CDR3 is TGTGCCAGCAGCTTGGGTTACGAGCAGTACTTC.

Ten or more counts support this clone. This chain links TRBV5-6 with TRBJ2-7; 9 positions match TRBD1. Per germline, CDR1 SGHDT and CDR2 YYEEEE. This CDR3 is built from 14 residues. Unmatched junction bases numbered 10, after V lost 3 bases and J lost 9 bases. The CDR3 is CASSWGTGNFGQYF. CDR3 bases: TGTGCCAGCAGCTGGGGGACAGGGAACTTCGGGCAGTACTTC.

The rearrangement joins TRBV28 to TRBJ1-1, with a tentative D call TRBD1 (5 bases). Trimming pared 7 bases from V and 1 base from J, leaving 10 bases between. Germline V gene data show CDR1 as MDHEN and CDR2 as SYDVKM. CDR3 size: 13 residues. DNA of the CDR3: TGTGCCAGCACCTTGGGGGGGAACACTGAAGCTTTCTTT. Translated, it gives CASTLGGNTEAFF. The full variable domain, with the rest looked up from reference TRBV28 and TRBJ1-1, is DVKVTQSSRYLVKRTGEKVFLECVQDMDHENMFWYRQDPGLGLRLIYFSYDVKMKEKGDIPEGYSVSREKKERFSLILESASTNQTSMYLCASTLGGNTEAFFGQGTRLTVV.

The genes are TRBV5-4 and TRBJ2-4, with 7 bases identical to TRBD1. There are 14 residues in the CDR3. V shed 0 bases and J 5 bases; nucleotides not matched to a gene: 2. CDR1 is SGHNT, CDR2 YYREEE, per germline (reference sequence). The chain's CDR3 is CASSLGQGENIQYF. The CDR3 DNA follows: TGTGCCAGCAGCTTGGGGCAGGGGGAAAACATTCAGTACTTC.

The chain links TRBV19 to TRBJ2-1, with 8 bases fitting TRBD2. The germline V gene encodes CDR1 LNHDA and CDR2 SQIVND (reference sequence). V lost 5 bases to trimming and J lost 4 bases; unmatched junction nucleotides: 7. The CDR3 is 15 amino acids. The CDR3 coding sequence is TGTGCCAGTAGTCCTCGGGAGGGCCTTTACAATGAGCAGTTCTTC. It encodes CASSPREGLYNEQFF.

V usage is TRBV2 and J usage is TRBJ1-2, with a weak D call TRBD1 (5 bases). There are 13 residues in the CDR3. Germline assignment: CDR1 SNHLY and CDR2 FYNNEI. With 3 bases removed from V and 5 bases from J, the gap between germline ends came to 10 bases. CDR3 loop: CASSEGERYGYTF. In DNA, the CDR3 is TGTGCCAGCAGTGAGGGGGAGCGTTATGGCTACACCTTC.

This chain joins TRBV6-1 and TRBJ1-1; 9 bases map to TRBD1. The V gene end was trimmed by 6 bases and the J gene end by 4 bases; junction bases not matched to a gene: 9. The germline gives CDR1 MNHNS, CDR2 SASEGT. CDR3 size: 15 residues. The CDR3 is CASSPQVTGGTEAFF. The DNA for the CDR3 is TGTGCCAGCAGCCCCCAAGTGACAGGGGGCACTGAAGCTTTCTTT.

This clone was recorded once. The same CDR3 can be traced to other DNA sequences in this sample. The CDR3 region has the DNA TGTGCCAGCGACACCGGGGAGCTGTTTTTT. It specifies CASDTGELFF. This chain uses TRBV7-9 with TRBJ2-2, with no clear D. From germline, CDR1 is SEHNR and CDR2 FQNEAQ (reference sequence). With 8 bases removed from V and 3 bases from J, the gap between germline ends came to 1 base. The CDR3 sequence is 10 residues long.

The chain carries TRBV4-1 and TRBJ1-4; 9 bases are shared with TRBD1. Trimming removed 0 bases from V and 1 base from J; junction bases left unmatched: 15. Germline CDR1 reads MGHRA; CDR2 reads YSYEKL. This CDR3 is 21 amino acids long. The CDR3 bases are TGCGCCAGCAGCCAAGAAAGTTCGGGACAGGGACCGCATGTAACTAATGAAAAACTGTTTTTT. It encodes CASSQESSGQGPHVTNEKLFF.

V is TRBV9 and J is TRBJ2-1; 7 bases are shared with TRBD1. After removal of 3 bases from V and 0 bases from J, the junction contained 9 bases not matched to a gene. Germline CDR1 SGDLS, CDR2 YYNGEE. The CDR3 sequence is 17 residues long. The CDR3 bases are TGTGCCAGCAGCGCAAAACAGGGGCGTAGCTCCTACAATGAGCAGTTCTTC. Translating gives CASSAKQGRSSYNEQFF.

This sequence joins TRBV7-7 and TRBJ2-1; TRBD1 aligns across 8 bases. CDR1 is SSHAT, CDR2 FNYEAQ, per germline (reference sequence). With V trimmed by 3 bases and J by 5 bases, 6 bases remained unmatched. CDR3 size: 15 residues. The CDR3 reads CASSLGQGANNEQFF. The CDR3 DNA reads as TGTGCCAGCAGCTTGGGCCAGGGGGCAAACAATGAGCAGTTCTTC.

This clone was counted between two and nine times. The chain employs TRBV23-1 and TRBJ1-1; TRBD1 agrees at 9 bases. TRBV23-1 is an open reading frame whose function is uncertain. The CDR3 runs to 15 residues. The V and J ends lost 0 bases and 5 bases, in that order; junction bases with no gene match: 4. CDR3 nucleotides: TGCGCCAGCAGTCAATCGGGGACAGGGAGGACTGAAGCTTTCTTT. This codes for CASSQSGTGRTEAFF.

This chain uses TRBV9 with TRBJ2-5; 7 positions match TRBD1. The CDR3 consists of 14 residues. Germline loops: CDR1 SGDLS, CDR2 YYNGEE. Trimming took 3 bases from V and 2 from J; bases not matched to a gene: 4. For the CDR3, the DNA is TGTGCCAGCAGCGGAGGGACAGTACAAGAGACCCAGTACTTC. It yields the protein CASSGGTVQETQYF.

This clone occurred a few times. The genes are TRBV4-2 and TRBJ2-1; D gene unclear. V lost 1 base and J lost 0, with 10 bases in between. Germline CDR1 LGHNA, CDR2 YNFKEQ. This CDR3 has 16 amino acids. The CDR3 nucleotides are TGTGCCAGCAGCCAAGTTTATAGGGTCTCCTACAATGAGCAGTTCTTC. This translates into CASSQVYRVSYNEQFF.

The chain recombines TRBV28 with TRBJ2-7; TRBD2 is a possible D gene (5 bases). V was trimmed by 7 bases and J by 6 bases, leaving 16 bases between them. The CDR3 runs to 13 residues. The germline CDR1 and CDR2 sequences are MDHEN and SYDVKM. CDR3 DNA sequence: TGTGCCAGCACCTGGCCTCTGGCGGGCGAGCAGTACTTC. Translating gives CASTWPLAGEQYF.